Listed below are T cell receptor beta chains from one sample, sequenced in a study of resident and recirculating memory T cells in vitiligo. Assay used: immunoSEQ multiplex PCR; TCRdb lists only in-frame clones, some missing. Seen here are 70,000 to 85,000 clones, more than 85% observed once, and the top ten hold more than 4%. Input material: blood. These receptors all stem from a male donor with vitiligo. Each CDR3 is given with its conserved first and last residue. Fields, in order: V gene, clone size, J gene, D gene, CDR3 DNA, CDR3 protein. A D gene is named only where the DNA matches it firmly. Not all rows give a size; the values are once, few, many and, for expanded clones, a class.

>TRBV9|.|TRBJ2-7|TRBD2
TGTGCCAGCAGTCTTAGCGGGGATAGCTCCTACGAGCAGTACTTC
CASSLSGDSSYEQYF
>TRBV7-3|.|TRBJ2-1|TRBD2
TGTGCCAGCAGCCCGAGCGGGGGGGAGCAGTTCTTC
CASSPSGGEQFF
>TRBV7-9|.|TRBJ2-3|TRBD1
TGTGCCAGCAGCGCTGGGACAGCAAACACAGATACGCAGTATTTT
CASSAGTANTDTQYF
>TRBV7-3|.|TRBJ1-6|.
TGTGCCAGCAGCTTAACGCCGGGGAATAATTCACCCCTCCACTTT
CASSLTPGNNSPLHF
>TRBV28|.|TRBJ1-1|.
TGTGCCAGCAGTTCGGCGGTGGCTGAAGCTTTCTTT
CASSSAVAEAFF
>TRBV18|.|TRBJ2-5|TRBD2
TGTGCCAGCTCACCGACTCTGCGGGAGAAAGAGACCCAGTACTTC
CASSPTLREKETQYF
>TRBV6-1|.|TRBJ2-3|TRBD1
TGTGCCAGCAGTGGGACAGGGACCACAGATACGCAGTATTTT
CASSGTGTTDTQYF
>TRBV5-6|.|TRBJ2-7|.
TGTGCCAGCAGCTTGGGGGCAGGGGTGAGCGAGCAGTACTTC
CASSLGAGVSEQYF
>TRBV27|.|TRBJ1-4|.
TGTGCCAGCAGTTTACTCTCCGGGGGTGGAGAAAAACTGTTTTTT
CASSLLSGGGEKLFF
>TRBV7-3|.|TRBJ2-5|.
TGTGCCAGCAGCTTATTCCCCTACCAAGAGACCCAGTACTTC
CASSLFPYQETQYF
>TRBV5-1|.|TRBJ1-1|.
TGCGCCAGCAGCTTACAGGGAGAAGGGACTGAAGCTTTCTTT
CASSLQGEGTEAFF
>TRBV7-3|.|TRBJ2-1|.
TGTGCCAGCAGTTTAAGCCAGGGATATGAGCAGTTCTTC
CASSLSQGYEQFF
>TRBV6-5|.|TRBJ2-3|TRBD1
TGTGCCAGCAGTTACGGGACAGGGATGACAGATACGCAGTATTTT
CASSYGTGMTDTQYF
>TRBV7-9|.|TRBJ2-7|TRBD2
TGTGCCAGCAGCAAGCGGGACCGGGAAAAAGGGATACACCACGAGCAGTACTTC
CASSKRDREKGIHHEQYF
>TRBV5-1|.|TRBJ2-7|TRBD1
TGCGCCAGCGGCTCTGAGGGACAGGAGATACCCTACGAGCAGTACTTC
CASGSEGQEIPYEQYF
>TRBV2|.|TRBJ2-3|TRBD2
TGTGCCGGGGGCTCTAGCGGGTTCGGAACAGATACGCAGTATTTT
CAGGSSGFGTDTQYF
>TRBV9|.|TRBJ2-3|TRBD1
TGTGCCAGCAGGCCACCGGGACAGGGGACAGATACGCAGTATTTT
CASRPPGQGTDTQYF
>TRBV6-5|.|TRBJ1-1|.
TGTGCCAGCAGTCCCGAGCAGGCCACTGAAGCTTTCTTT
CASSPEQATEAFF
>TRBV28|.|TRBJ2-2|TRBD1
TGTGCCAGCAGCAACAGGGGGGTCGCCGGGGAGCTGTTTTTT
CASSNRGVAGELFF
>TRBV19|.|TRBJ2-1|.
TGTGCCAGTAGTCCCCCCATCCAGGGGACCTACAATGAGCAGTTCTTC
CASSPPIQGTYNEQFF
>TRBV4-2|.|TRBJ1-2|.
TGTGCCAGCAGCCAAGATACGGAGAACTATGGCTACACCTTC
CASSQDTENYGYTF
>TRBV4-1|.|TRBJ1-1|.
TGCGCCAGCAGCCATCAACTGCAGGGGCGAAAACCGAACACTGAAGCTTTCTTT
CASSHQLQGRKPNTEAFF
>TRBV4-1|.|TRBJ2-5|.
TGCGCCAGCAGCCAACAGTTCTTGTCACAGGGACAAGAGACCCAGTACTTC
CASSQQFLSQGQETQYF
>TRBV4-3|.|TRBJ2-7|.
TGCGCCAGCAGCCCGCGCTACCCGACTCGAGAGCAGTACTTC
CASSPRYPTREQYF
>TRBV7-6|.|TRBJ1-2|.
TGTGCCAGCAGCTTAGGCACGGGGGACGGCTACACCTTC
CASSLGTGDGYTF
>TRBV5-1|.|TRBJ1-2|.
TGCGCCAGCAGCTTGGGGCAGGGGTTGGGCTACACCTTC
CASSLGQGLGYTF
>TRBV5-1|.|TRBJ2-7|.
TGCGCCAGCAGCTTGGCCTCCAGGGGGACTTACGAGCAGTACTTC
CASSLASRGTYEQYF
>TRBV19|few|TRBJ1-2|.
TGTGCCAGTAGTATAGGTTGGCAGGCCTATGGCTACACCTTC
CASSIGWQAYGYTF
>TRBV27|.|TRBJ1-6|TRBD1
TGTGCCAGCAGTTTCAGGGGGCCCTCCTCCTATAATTCACCCCTCCACTTT
CASSFRGPSSYNSPLHF
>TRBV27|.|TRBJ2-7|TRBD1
TGTGCCAGCTCCAGGGACAGCTTCTTAACCTACGAGCAGTACTTC
CASSRDSFLTYEQYF
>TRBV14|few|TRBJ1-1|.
TGTGCCAGCAGCCCCCTGGGCCTCCCGAACACTGAAGCTTTCTTT
CASSPLGLPNTEAFF
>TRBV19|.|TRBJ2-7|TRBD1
TGTGCCAGTAGTGTGGGCAGGGGGCAGATCGAGCAGTACTTC
CASSVGRGQIEQYF
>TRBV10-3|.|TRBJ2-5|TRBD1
TGTGCCATCAGTGAGTCGACTCAGGGGGCCCGGGAGACCCAGTACTTC
CAISESTQGARETQYF
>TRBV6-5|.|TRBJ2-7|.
TGTGCCAGCAGTTATTCGGGAGCCTCCTACGAGCAGTACTTC
CASSYSGASYEQYF
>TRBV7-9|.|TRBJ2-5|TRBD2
TGTGCCAGCAGCATAGTAGCGGGGGGAGAGACCCAGTACTTC
CASSIVAGGETQYF
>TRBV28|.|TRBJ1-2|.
TGTGCCAGCAGTTTTGATGTCCGTTCGCGTGGCTACACCTTC
CASSFDVRSRGYTF
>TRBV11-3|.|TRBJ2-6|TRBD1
TGTGCCAGCAGCTTAGATGGACAGGGTGGGGCCAACGTCCTGACTTTC
CASSLDGQGGANVLTF
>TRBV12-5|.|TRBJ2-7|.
TGTGCTAGTGGTCAAGGACAGACCAACTCCTACGAGCAGTACTTC
CASGQGQTNSYEQYF
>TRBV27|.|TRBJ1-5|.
TGTGCCACAGGCCTTAGCAATCAGCCCCAGCATTTT
CATGLSNQPQHF
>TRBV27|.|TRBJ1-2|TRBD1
TGTGCCAGCAGAACGACAGGGTTGGATGGCTACACCTTC
CASRTTGLDGYTF
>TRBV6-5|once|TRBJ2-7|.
TGTGCCAGCAGCTCGACTGCCTCCTACGAGCAGTACTTC
CASSSTASYEQYF
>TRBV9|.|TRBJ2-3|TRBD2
TGTGCCAGCAGCAAGACGGGGGGAGGGACAGATACGCAGTATTTT
CASSKTGGGTDTQYF